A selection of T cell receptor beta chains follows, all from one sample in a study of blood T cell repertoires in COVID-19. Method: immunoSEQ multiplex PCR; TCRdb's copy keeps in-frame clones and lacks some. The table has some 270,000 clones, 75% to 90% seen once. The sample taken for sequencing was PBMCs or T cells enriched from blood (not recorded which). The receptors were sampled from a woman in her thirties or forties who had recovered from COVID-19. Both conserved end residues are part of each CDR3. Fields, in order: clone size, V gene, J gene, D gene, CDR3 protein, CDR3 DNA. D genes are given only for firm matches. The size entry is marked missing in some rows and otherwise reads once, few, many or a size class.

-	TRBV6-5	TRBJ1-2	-	CASSSPEGGYTF	TGTGCCAGCAGTTCCCCGGAGGGTGGCTACACCTTC
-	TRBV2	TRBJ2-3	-	CASSPPPSDTQYF	TGTGCCAGCAGTCCCCCTCCCTCAGATACGCAGTATTTT
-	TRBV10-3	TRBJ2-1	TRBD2	CAISESLAGGRRNEQFF	TGTGCCATCAGTGAGTCTTTAGCGGGAGGCCGGAGGAATGAGCAGTTCTTC
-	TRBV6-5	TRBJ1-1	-	CASSFMSGNTEAFF	TGTGCCAGCAGTTTCATGTCGGGGAACACTGAAGCTTTCTTT
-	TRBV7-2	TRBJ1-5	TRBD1	CASSLPQGNQPQHF	TGTGCCAGCAGCTTACCACAGGGGAATCAGCCCCAGCATTTT
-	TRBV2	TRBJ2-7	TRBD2	CASKPGLEPYEQYF	TGTGCCAGCAAACCGGGACTAGAGCCCTACGAGCAGTACTTC
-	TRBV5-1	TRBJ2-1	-	CASSLASVSYNEQFF	TGCGCCAGCAGCTTAGCAAGCGTATCCTACAATGAGCAGTTCTTC
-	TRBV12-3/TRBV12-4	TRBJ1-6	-	CASTLQVGAPLHF	TGTGCCAGCACCCTCCAGGTCGGGGCACCCCTCCACTTT
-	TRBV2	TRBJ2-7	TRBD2	CASRGTGGRSEQYF	TGTGCCAGCAGGGGGACGGGCGGGAGGTCCGAGCAGTACTTC
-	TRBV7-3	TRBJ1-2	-	CASSLLGGNYGYTF	TGTGCCAGCAGCTTATTGGGAGGGAACTATGGCTACACCTTC
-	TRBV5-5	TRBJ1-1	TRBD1	CASSPIQGTANTEAFF	TGTGCCAGCAGCCCTATCCAAGGGACAGCCAACACTGAAGCTTTCTTT
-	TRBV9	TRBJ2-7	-	CASSSFIQGGNEQYF	TGTGCCAGCAGCTCCTTCATACAGGGTGGCAACGAGCAGTACTTC
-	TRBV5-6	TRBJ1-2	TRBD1	CASSRTGANYGYTF	TGTGCCAGCAGCCGGACAGGGGCTAACTATGGCTACACCTTC
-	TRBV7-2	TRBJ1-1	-	CASSPSTARNTEAFF	TGTGCCAGCAGCCCATCGACAGCTCGGAACACTGAAGCTTTCTTT
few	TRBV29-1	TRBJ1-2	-	CSVGQDDYGYTF	TGCAGCGTTGGACAGGATGACTATGGCTACACCTTC
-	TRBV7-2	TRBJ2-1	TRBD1	CASSLDRGHEQFF	TGTGCCAGCAGCTTAGACAGGGGTCATGAGCAGTTCTTC
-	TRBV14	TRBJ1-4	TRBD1	CASSLGQGGEKLFF	TGTGCCAGCAGCCTCGGACAGGGCGGTGAAAAACTGTTTTTT
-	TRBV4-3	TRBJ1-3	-	CASSQVYSGNTIYF	TGCGCCAGCAGCCAAGTATACAGTGGAAACACCATATATTTT
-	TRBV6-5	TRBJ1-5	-	CASSSTEADQPQHF	TGTGCCAGCTCTTCGACTGAGGCCGATCAGCCCCAGCATTTT
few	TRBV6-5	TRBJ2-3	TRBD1	CASHSKTGGADTQYF	TGTGCCAGCCACTCCAAGACAGGGGGCGCAGATACGCAGTATTTT
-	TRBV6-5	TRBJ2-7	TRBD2	CASKGTSGNEQYF	TGTGCCAGCAAGGGGACTAGCGGGAACGAGCAGTACTTC
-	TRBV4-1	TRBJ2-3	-	CASSHTGLLGTDTQYF	TGCGCCAGCAGCCACACGGGACTGCTTGGCACAGATACGCAGTATTTT
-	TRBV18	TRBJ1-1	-	CASSPPGSTEAFF	TGTGCCAGCTCACCGCCGGGATCCACTGAAGCTTTCTTT
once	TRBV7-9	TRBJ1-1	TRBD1	CASSSTGQNTEAFF	TGTGCCAGCAGCTCGACAGGGCAGAACACTGAAGCTTTCTTT
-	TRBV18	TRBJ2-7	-	CASSSAGVEQYF	TGTGCCAGCTCATCAGCAGGGGTCGAGCAGTACTTC
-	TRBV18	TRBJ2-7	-	CASSLRDNQQQYF	TGTGCCAGCTCACTCAGGGACAACCAGCAGCAGTACTTC
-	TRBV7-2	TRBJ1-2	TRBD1	CASSLGTGGAGGYTF	TGTGCCAGCAGCTTAGGGACAGGGGGCGCGGGTGGCTACACCTTC
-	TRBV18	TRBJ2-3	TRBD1	CASSPVGQGLTDTQYF	TGTGCCAGCTCACCGGTTGGACAGGGGTTAACAGATACGCAGTATTTT
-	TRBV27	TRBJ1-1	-	CASSLFRVGTEAFF	TGTGCCAGCAGTTTATTCAGGGTAGGCACTGAAGCTTTCTTT
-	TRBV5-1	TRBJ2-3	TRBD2	CASSFRLAGGGGQYF	TGCGCCAGCAGCTTTCGGCTAGCGGGGGGTGGTGGGCAGTATTTT
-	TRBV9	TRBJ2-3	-	CASSVVAQGTDTQYF	TGTGCCAGCAGCGTAGTAGCTCAGGGGACAGATACGCAGTATTTT
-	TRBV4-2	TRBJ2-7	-	CASSQPGNYEQYF	TGTGCCAGCAGCCAGCCGGGAAACTACGAGCAGTACTTC
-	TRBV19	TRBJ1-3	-	CASSLQGTLTGNTIYF	TGTGCCAGTAGCCTCCAGGGCACTCTAACCGGAAACACCATATATTTT
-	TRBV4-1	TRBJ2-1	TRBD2	CASSQLAGAYNEQFF	TGCGCCAGCAGCCAATTAGCGGGGGCGTACAATGAGCAGTTCTTC